This T cell receptor beta chain was sequenced during a study of blood T cell repertoires in COVID-19. Study overall: Acute and convalescent COVID-19 specimens originated in the United States, Italy and Spain. PBMCs, B-cell-depleted T cells, or T cells provided the cDNA or gDNA that made up the material.

The CDR3 has 16 amino acids. Unmatched junction bases numbered 9, after V lost 2 bases and J lost 5 bases. Germline CDR1 is MNHNS and CDR2 is SASEGT. Study processing details: Reference gene primer amplification in the assay estimated nucleated cell counts. Clones were sequenced by immunoSEQ multiplex PCR, and TCRdb holds only the in-frame ones, with some missing. V, J and clone size derive from that table, while D and trimming were established from the DNA sequence. The sample yields 100,000 to 120,000 clones, 60% to 80% seen once. The TCR comes from a woman older than 75 with active or convalescent COVID-19. Sample: peripheral blood. This sequence joins TRBV6-1 and TRBJ2-3; the match to TRBD2 covers 8 bases. CDR3 region: CASSERIGRAGDTQYF. CDR3 in DNA: TGTGCCAGCAGTGAAAGGATCGGGAGGGCCGGAGATACGCAGTATTTT.